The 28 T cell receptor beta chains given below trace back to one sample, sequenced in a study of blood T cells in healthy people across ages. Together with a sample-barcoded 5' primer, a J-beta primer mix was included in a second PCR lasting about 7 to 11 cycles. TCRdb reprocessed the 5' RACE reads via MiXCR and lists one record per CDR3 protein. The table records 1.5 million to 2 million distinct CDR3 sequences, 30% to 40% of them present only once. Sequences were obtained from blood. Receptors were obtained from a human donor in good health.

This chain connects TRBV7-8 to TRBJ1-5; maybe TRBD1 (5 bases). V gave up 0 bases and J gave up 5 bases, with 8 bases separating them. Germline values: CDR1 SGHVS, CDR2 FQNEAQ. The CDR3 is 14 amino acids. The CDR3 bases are TGTGCCAGCAGCTTAGCGGGGCCCGATCAGCCCCAGCATTTT. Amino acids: CASSLAGPDQPQHF.

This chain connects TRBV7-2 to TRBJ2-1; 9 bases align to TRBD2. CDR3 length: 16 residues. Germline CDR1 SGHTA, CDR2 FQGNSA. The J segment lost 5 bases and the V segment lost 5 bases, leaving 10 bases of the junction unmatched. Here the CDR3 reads CASSRPWASGDNEQFF. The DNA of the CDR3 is TGTGCCAGCAGCCGGCCGTGGGCTAGCGGGGACAATGAGCAGTTCTTC. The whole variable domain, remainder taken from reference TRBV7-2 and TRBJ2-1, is GAGVSQSPSNKVTEKGKDVELRCDPISGHTALYWYRQSLGQGLEFLIYFQGNSAPDKSGLPSDRFSAERTGGSVSTLTIQRTQQEDSAVYLCASSRPWASGDNEQFFGPGTRLTVL.

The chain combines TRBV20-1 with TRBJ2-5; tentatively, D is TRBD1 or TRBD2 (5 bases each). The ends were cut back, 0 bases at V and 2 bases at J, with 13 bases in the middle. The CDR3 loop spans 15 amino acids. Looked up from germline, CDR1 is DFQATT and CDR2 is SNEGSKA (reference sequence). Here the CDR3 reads CSAREAPRGQETQYF. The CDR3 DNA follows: TGCAGTGCTAGAGAGGCCCCGAGGGGACAAGAGACCCAGTACTTC.

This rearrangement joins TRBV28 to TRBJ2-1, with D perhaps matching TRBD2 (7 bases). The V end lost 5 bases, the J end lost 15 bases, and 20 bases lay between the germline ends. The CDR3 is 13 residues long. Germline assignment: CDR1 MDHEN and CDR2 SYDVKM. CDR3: CASSPRSRGALFF. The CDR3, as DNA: TGTGCCAGCAGTCCCAGATCTCGGGGGGCTTTGTTCTTC.

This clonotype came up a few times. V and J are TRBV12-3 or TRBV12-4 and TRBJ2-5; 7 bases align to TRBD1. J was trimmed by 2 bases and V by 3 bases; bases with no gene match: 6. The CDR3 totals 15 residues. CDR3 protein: CASSFIPGQQETQYF. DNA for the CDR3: TGTGCCAGCAGTTTCATCCCGGGACAGCAAGAGACCCAGTACTTC.

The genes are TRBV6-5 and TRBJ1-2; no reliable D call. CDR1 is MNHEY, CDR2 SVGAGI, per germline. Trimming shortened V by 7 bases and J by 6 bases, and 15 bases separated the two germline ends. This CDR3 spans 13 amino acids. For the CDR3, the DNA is TGTGCCAGCAAAAGAGGGAAAGGGAATGGCTACACCTTC. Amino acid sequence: CASKRGKGNGYTF.

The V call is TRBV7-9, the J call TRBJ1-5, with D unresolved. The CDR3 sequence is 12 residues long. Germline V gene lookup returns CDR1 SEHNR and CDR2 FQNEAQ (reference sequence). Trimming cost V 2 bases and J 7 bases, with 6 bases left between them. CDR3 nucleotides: TGTGCCAGCAGCTTACAAGACCAGCCCCAGCATTTT. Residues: CASSLQDQPQHF.

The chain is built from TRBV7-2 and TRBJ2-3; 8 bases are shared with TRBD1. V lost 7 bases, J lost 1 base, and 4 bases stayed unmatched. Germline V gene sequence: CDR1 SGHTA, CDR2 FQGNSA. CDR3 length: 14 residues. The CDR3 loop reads CASTGQGGTDTQYF. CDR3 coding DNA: TGTGCCAGCACCGGACAGGGTGGCACAGATACGCAGTATTTT. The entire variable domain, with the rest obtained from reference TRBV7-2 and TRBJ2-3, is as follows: GAGVSQSPSNKVTEKGKDVELRCDPISGHTALYWYRQSLGQGLEFLIYFQGNSAPDKSGLPSDRFSAERTGGSVSTLTIQRTQQEDSAVYLCASTGQGGTDTQYFGPGTRLTVL.

The CDR3 reads CASSLWSNKGGETQYF. CDR3 sequence (DNA): TGTGCCAGCAGTTTATGGTCGAATAAAGGGGGAGAGACCCAGTACTTC. The chain uses TRBV12-3 or TRBV12-4 and TRBJ2-5; weak D call: TRBD1 (6 bases). This CDR3 comprises 16 residues. The ends were cut back, 2 bases at V and 4 bases at J, with 17 bases in the middle.

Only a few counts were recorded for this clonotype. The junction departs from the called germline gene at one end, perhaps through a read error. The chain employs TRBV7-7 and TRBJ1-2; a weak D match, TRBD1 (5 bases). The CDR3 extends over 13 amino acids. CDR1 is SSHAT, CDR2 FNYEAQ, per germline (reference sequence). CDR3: CASSLDGGNGYTF. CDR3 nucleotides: TGTGCTAGCAGCTTAGATGGGGGGAATGGCTACACCTTC.

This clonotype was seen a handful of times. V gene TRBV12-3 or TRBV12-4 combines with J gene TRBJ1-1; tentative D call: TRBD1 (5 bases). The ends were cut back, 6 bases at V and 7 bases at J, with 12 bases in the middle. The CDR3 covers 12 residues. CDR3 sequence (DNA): TGTGCCAGCAGCTTCGGCAGGGATGAAGCTTTCTTT. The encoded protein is CASSFGRDEAFF.

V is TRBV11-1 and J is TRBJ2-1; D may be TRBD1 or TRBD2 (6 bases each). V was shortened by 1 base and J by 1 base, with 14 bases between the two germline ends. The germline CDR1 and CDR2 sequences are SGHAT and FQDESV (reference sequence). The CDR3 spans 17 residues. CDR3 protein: CASSLGRGVGSYNEQFF. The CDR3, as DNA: TGTGCCAGCAGCTTAGGAAGGGGGGTCGGATCCTACAATGAGCAGTTCTTC.

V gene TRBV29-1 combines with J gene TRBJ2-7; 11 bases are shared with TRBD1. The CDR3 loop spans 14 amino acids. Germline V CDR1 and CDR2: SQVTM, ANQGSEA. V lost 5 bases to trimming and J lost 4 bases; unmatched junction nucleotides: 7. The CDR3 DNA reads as TGCAGCGTTCGTCCGGGACAGGGGGGATACGAGCAGTACTTC. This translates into CSVRPGQGGYEQYF.

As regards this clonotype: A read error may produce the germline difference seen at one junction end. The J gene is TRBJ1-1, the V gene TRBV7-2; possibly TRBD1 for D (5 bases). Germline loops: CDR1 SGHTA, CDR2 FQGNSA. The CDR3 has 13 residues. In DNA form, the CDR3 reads TGCGCCAGCAGCCCCTTATGGGGGGGTGAGGCTTTCTTT. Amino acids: CASSPLWGGEAFF.

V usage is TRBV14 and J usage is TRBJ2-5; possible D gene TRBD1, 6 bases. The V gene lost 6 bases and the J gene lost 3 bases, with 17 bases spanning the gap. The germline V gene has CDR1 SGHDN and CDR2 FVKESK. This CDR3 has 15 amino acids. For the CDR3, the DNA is TGTGCCAGCAGTCCTATCAGGACAGATAAAGAGACCCAGTACTTC. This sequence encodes CASSPIRTDKETQYF.

The CDR3 loop reads CASSQEWGGEADTQYF. The DNA of the CDR3 is TGTGCCAGCAGCCAAGAATGGGGCGGGGAAGCAGATACGCAGTATTTT. V and J are TRBV4-2 and TRBJ2-3; D perhaps matches TRBD2 (6 bases). Trimming removed 0 bases at V and 4 bases at J, with 14 bases between. The length of the CDR3 is 16 residues. Germline V CDR1 and CDR2: LGHNA, YNFKEQ.

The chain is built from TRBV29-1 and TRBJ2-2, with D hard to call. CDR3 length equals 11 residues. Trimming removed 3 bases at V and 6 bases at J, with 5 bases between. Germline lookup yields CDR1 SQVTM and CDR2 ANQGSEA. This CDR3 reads CSVDSPGELFF. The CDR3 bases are TGCAGCGTTGATAGCCCCGGGGAGCTGTTTTTT.

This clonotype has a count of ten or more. This CDR3 reads CSVPGGALADTQYF. In nucleotides, the CDR3 is TGCAGCGTTCCAGGGGGCGCTTTAGCAGATACGCAGTATTTT. V and J are TRBV29-1 and TRBJ2-3, with 8 positions matching TRBD1. This CDR3 is 14 amino acids long. Trimming cost V 5 bases and J 4 bases; bases outside gene matches: 8. CDR1 and CDR2 (germline): SQVTM, ANQGSEA.

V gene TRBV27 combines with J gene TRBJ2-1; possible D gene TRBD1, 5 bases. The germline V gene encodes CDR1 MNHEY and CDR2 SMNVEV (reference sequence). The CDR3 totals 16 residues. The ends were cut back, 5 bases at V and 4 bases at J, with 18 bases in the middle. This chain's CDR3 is CASSPDSYARYNEQFF. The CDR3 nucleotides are TGTGCCAGCAGTCCCGACAGCTACGCCCGTTACAATGAGCAGTTCTTC.

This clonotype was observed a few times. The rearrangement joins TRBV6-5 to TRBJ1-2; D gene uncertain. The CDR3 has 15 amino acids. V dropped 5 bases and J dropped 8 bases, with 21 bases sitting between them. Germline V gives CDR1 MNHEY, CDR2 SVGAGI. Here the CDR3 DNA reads TGTGCCAGCAGTATTACTACCGGGCCCCCAACCGGCTACACCTTC. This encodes CASSITTGPPTGYTF.

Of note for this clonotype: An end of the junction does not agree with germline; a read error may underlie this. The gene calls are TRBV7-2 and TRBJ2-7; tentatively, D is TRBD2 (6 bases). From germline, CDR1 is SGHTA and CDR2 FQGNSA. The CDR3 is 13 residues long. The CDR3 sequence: CVSSSGTGGEQYF. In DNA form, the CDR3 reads TGTGTCAGCAGCTCCGGGACCGGGGGCGAGCAGTACTTC.

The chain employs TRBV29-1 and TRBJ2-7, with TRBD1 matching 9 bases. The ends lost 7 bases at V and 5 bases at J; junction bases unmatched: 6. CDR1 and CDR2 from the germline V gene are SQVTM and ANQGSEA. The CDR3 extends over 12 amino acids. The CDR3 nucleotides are TGCAGCGGGGGACAGGGAGACCACGAGCAGTACTTC. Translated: CSGGQGDHEQYF.

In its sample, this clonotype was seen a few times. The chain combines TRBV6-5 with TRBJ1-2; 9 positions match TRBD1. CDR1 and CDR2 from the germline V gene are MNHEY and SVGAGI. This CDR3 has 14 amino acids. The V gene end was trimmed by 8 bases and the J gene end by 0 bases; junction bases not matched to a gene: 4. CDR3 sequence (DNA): TGTGCCAGCGGGACAGGGTCAGCTAACTATGGCTACACCTTC. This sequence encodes CASGTGSANYGYTF.

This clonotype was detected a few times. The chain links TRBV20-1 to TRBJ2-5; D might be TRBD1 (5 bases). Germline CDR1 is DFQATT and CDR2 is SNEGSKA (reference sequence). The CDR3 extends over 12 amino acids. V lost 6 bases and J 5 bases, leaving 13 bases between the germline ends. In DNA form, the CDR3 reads TGCAGTGCGCGAGGACGACAGGAGACCCAGTACTTC. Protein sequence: CSARGRQETQYF.

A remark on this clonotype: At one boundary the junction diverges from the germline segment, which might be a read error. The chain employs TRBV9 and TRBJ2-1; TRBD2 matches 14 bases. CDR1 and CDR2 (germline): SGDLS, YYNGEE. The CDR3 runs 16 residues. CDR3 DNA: TGCGCCAGCAGCGTAGTGGGGACTAGCGGGGGAAATGAGCAGTTCTTC. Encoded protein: CASSVVGTSGGNEQFF.

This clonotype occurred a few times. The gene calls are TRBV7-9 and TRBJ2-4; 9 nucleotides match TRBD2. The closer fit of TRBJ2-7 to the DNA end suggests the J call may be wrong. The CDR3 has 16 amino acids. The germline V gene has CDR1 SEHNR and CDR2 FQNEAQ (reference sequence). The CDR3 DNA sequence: TGTGCCAGCAGCCGCTTTTCCCTAGCGGGGAGCTACGAGCAGTACTTC. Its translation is CASSRFSLAGSYEQYF.

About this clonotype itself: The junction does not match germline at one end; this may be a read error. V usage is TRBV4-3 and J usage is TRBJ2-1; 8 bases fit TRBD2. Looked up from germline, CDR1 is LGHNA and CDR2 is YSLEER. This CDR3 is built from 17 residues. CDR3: CASGQDRKTSDYNEQFF. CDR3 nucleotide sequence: TGCGCCAGCGGCCAAGATAGGAAGACTAGCGACTACAATGAGCAGTTCTTC.

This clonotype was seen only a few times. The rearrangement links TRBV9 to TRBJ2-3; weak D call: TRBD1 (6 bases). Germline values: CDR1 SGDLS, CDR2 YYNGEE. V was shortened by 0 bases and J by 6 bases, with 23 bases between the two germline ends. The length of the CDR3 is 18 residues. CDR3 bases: TGTGCCAGCAGCGTAGCCGGGACACCGAGGAGGACACAGGATACGCAGTATTTT. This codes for CASSVAGTPRRTQDTQYF.